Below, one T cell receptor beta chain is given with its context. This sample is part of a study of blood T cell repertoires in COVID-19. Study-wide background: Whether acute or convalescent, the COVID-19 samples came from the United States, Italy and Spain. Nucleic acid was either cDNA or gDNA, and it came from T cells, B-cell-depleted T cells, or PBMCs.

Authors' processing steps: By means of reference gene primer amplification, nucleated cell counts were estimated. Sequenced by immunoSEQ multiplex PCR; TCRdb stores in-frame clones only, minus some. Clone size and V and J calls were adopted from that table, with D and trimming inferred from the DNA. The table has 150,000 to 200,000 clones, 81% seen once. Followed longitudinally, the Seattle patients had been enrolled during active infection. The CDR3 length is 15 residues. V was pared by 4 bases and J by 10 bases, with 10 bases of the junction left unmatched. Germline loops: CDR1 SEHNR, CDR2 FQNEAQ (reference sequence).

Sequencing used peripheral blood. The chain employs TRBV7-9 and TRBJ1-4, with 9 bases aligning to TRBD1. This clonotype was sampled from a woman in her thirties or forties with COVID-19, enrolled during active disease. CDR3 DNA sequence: TGTGCCAGCAGCTCTCCGACAGGGGGAGTCGCAAAACTGTTTTTT. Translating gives CASSSPTGGVAKLFF.